Reported below is one T cell receptor (beta chain). It was with random hexamers that 0.5 to 1 ug RNA was reverse transcribed. Each CDR3 protein is one row after TCRdb ran MiXCR on the immunoSEQ multiplex PCR reads. Of approximately 190,000 distinct CDR3 sequences listed, roughly 95% are singletons. The data were obtained in a study of CD8 T cells in Susac syndrome. The CDR3 is 11 residues long. The germline V gene has CDR1 KGHDR and CDR2 SFDVKD. Trimming shortened V by 8 bases and J by 11 bases, and 14 bases separated the two germline ends. Input material: CD4+ T cells from PBMCs. V is TRBV24-1 and J is TRBJ1-1; D is perhaps TRBD1 (6 bases). The receptor comes from a human donor with multiple sclerosis. The CDR3 bases are TGTGCCACCAATCGGGACACGAGGGCTTTCTTT. This gives the protein CATNRDTRAFF.